This is a list of T cell receptor beta chains from one sample in a study of shared T cell receptors in the human thymus. Assay used: immunoSEQ multiplex PCR; TCRdb lists only in-frame clones, some missing. Among hundreds of thousands of clones, about four fifths were seen once, and the ten largest hold about 0.013%. These data were also reused for a study on human thymus T cells.

Sequencing used thymocytes. The source is a boy in the first two years of life with a congenital heart defect. The CDR3 runs from the conserved cysteine through the conserved F or W. The D gene is left open where the match is weak. Part of the rows lack a size; the others show once, few, many or a class for expanded clones.

clone_size: -
j_call: TRBJ1-1
d_call: TRBD1
v_call: TRBV5-4
cdr3_aa: CASSLRQGSNTEAFF
cdr3_nt: TGTGCCAGCAGCTTAAGACAGGGTTCCAACACTGAAGCTTTCTTT

clone_size: few
j_call: TRBJ2-1
d_call: TRBD2
v_call: TRBV6-5
cdr3_aa: CASSTGTSGYNEQFF
cdr3_nt: TGTGCCAGCAGTACCGGGACTAGCGGATACAATGAGCAGTTCTTC

clone_size: -
j_call: TRBJ1-2
d_call: -
v_call: TRBV19
cdr3_aa: CASSKAGHYGYTF
cdr3_nt: TGTGCCAGTAGTAAGGCAGGTCACTATGGCTACACCTTC

clone_size: -
j_call: TRBJ1-5
d_call: -
v_call: TRBV29-1
cdr3_aa: CGAPLSPGGSNQPQHF
cdr3_nt: TGCGGCGCTCCTTTATCTCCCGGGGGTAGCAATCAGCCCCAGCATTTT

clone_size: -
j_call: TRBJ1-4
d_call: -
v_call: TRBV4-1
cdr3_aa: CASSGPGGALSEKLFF
cdr3_nt: TGCGCCAGCAGCGGACCGGGCGGGGCCCTCTCCGAAAAACTGTTTTTT

clone_size: -
j_call: TRBJ2-7
d_call: TRBD2
v_call: TRBV30
cdr3_aa: CAWNLAGPPGVHEQYF
cdr3_nt: TGTGCCTGGAATCTAGCGGGTCCCCCGGGGGTCCACGAGCAGTACTTC

clone_size: few
j_call: TRBJ1-4
d_call: TRBD1
v_call: TRBV7-2
cdr3_aa: CASSLRALGQGEEKLFF
cdr3_nt: TGTGCCAGCAGCTTAAGGGCCCTGGGACAGGGTGAGGAAAAACTGTTTTTT

clone_size: -
j_call: TRBJ2-7
d_call: -
v_call: TRBV20-1
cdr3_aa: CSARLGHEQYF
cdr3_nt: TGCAGTGCGCGTCTGGGCCACGAGCAGTACTTC

clone_size: -
j_call: TRBJ2-1
d_call: -
v_call: TRBV15
cdr3_aa: CATSRGERGLSSYNEQFF
cdr3_nt: TGTGCCACCAGCAGAGGGGAAAGGGGGTTAAGCTCCTACAATGAGCAGTTCTTC

clone_size: -
j_call: TRBJ1-1
d_call: TRBD1
v_call: TRBV11-3
cdr3_aa: CASSRDRGLANTEAFF
cdr3_nt: TGTGCCAGCAGTCGGGACAGGGGGCTGGCAAACACTGAAGCTTTCTTT